One sample yielded the 15 T cell receptor beta chains listed below, sequenced in a study of cytomegalovirus exposure and HLA in healthy donors. It was with 60 Vbeta and 13 Jbeta primers that the PCR ran. Repertoires were generated with immunoSEQ multiplex PCR, while TCRdb's copy carries only in-frame clones and drops some. The sample has roughly 100,000 clones, roughly 80% seen once; the top ten hold 8.5% to 10%. Input material: PBMCs. These receptors originate from a male donor in good health and CMV-seropositive.

The chain combines TRBV29-1 with TRBJ2-1; 10 bases fit TRBD1. The V and J ends lost 4 bases and 5 bases, in that order; junction bases with no gene match: 5. This CDR3 is 14 amino acids long. Germline CDR1 SQVTM, CDR2 ANQGSEA. The CDR3 DNA follows: TGCAGCGTTGTGGGGACAGGGGTAAACAATGAGCAGTTCTTC. This translates into CSVVGTGVNNEQFF.

The chain links TRBV6-1 to TRBJ1-2; 11 positions match TRBD1. The V gene's germline CDR1 is MNHNS and CDR2 SASEGT. CDR3 length equals 14 residues. J gave up 8 bases and V 9 bases, and 11 bases lay outside the gene matches. This chain's CDR3 is CASQEGQGGGGYTF. The CDR3 DNA is TGTGCCAGTCAAGAGGGACAGGGGGGTGGCGGCTACACCTTC.

The gene calls are TRBV28 and TRBJ2-1, with 7 nucleotides matching TRBD2. Germline CDR1 is MDHEN and CDR2 is SYDVKM. The CDR3 covers 15 residues. V lost 3 bases and J lost 4; bases outside the gene matches: 6. This chain's CDR3 is CASSFPGGSYNEQFF. CDR3 nucleotides: TGTGCCAGCAGTTTCCCTGGCGGGAGTTACAATGAGCAGTTCTTC.

This sequence joins TRBV28 and TRBJ1-6; a weak D match, TRBD1 (6 bases). The germline V gene encodes CDR1 MDHEN and CDR2 SYDVKM. The length of the CDR3 is 14 residues. V was clipped by 3 bases and J by 6 bases, with 9 bases between them. As DNA, the CDR3 is TGTGCCAGCAGTTTGCAGGGGTTTAATTCACCCCTCCACTTT. This sequence encodes CASSLQGFNSPLHF.

The rearrangement joins TRBV11-2 to TRBJ2-7; 12 nucleotides align to TRBD2. Unmatched junction bases numbered 5, after V lost 5 bases and J lost 3 bases. The CDR3 extends over 15 amino acids. CDR1 and CDR2 from the germline V gene are SGHAT and FQNNGV. CDR3 sequence: CASSRGTSGLYEQYF. CDR3 DNA sequence: TGTGCCAGCAGCCGCGGGACTAGCGGGCTCTACGAGCAGTACTTC.

This chain links TRBV5-1 with TRBJ1-2, with D possibly being TRBD1 (5 bases). This CDR3 contains 14 residues. Trimming left V 7 bases short and J 5 bases short, with 18 bases between. Per the germline V gene, CDR1 is SGHRS and CDR2 is YFSETQ. CDR3 sequence reads: CASSPSGQGYGYTF. In DNA form, the CDR3 reads TGCGCCAGCTCCCCTTCCGGGCAGGGTTATGGCTACACCTTC.

This chain links TRBV28 with TRBJ1-2, with TRBD1 identical over 7 bases. The J segment lost 4 bases and the V segment lost 6 bases, leaving 11 bases of the junction unmatched. CDR3 length equals 15 residues. Germline V gives CDR1 MDHEN, CDR2 SYDVKM. Here the CDR3 reads CASRTPTGAGYGYTF. Here the CDR3 DNA reads TGTGCCAGCAGGACCCCTACAGGGGCCGGCTATGGCTACACCTTC.

The rearrangement links TRBV6-6 to TRBJ2-1, with 14 bases lining up with TRBD2. The CDR3 runs to 15 residues. The germline V gene has CDR1 MNHNY and CDR2 SVGAGI (reference sequence). With V trimmed by 4 bases and J by 9 bases, 5 bases remained unmatched. CDR3: CASSSGLAGGFEQFF. Written as DNA, the CDR3 is TGTGCCAGCAGTTCTGGACTAGCGGGAGGTTTTGAGCAGTTCTTC.

A few counts support this clone. The chain recombines TRBV7-9 with TRBJ2-5; D is perhaps TRBD2 (7 bases). CDR3 length equals 14 residues. The germline gives CDR1 SEHNR, CDR2 FQNEAQ (reference sequence). V was pared by 5 bases and J by 4 bases, with 14 bases between. CDR3 coding DNA: TGTGCCAGCAGCGCTAGGGGGGGAGGAGAGACCCAGTACTTC. Translation gives CASSARGGGETQYF. The whole variable domain, filled in from reference TRBV7-9 and TRBJ2-5, reads DTGVSQNPRHKITKRGQNVTFRCDPISEHNRLYWYRQTLGQGPEFLTYFQNEAQLEKSRLLSDRFSAERPKGSFSTLEIQRTEQGDSAMYLCASSARGGGETQYFGPGTRLLVL.

This chain links TRBV7-9 with TRBJ1-3; D remains unclear. Germline V gene sequence: CDR1 SEHNR, CDR2 FQNEAQ (reference sequence). The V gene lost 1 base and the J gene lost 0 bases, with 13 bases spanning the gap. The CDR3 length is 17 residues. The CDR3 loop reads CASSLDPGSPSGNTIYF. In DNA, the CDR3 is TGTGCCAGCAGCTTAGATCCGGGAAGCCCCTCTGGAAACACCATATATTTT.

The V gene is TRBV19, the J gene TRBJ1-1, with TRBD1 matching over 7 bases. From germline, CDR1 is LNHDA and CDR2 SQIVND (reference sequence). CDR3 length equals 15 residues. With 7 bases clipped from V and 9 bases from J, the junction kept 17 bases outside the gene matches. For the CDR3, the DNA is TGTGCCAGTATTTCTCTCCCAGGGGGACGGAGTAAAGCTTTCTTT. Residues: CASISLPGGRSKAFF.

The chain joins TRBV5-1 to TRBJ1-4, with D tentatively TRBD1 (5 bases). In germline, CDR1 is SGHRS, CDR2 YFSETQ. The CDR3 has 15 amino acids. Trimming stripped 2 bases from V and 2 bases from J, with 10 bases between. CDR3 DNA sequence: TGCGCCAGCAGCTTTCTTGGGGGGACTAATGAAAAACTGTTTTTT. It is translated as CASSFLGGTNEKLFF.

The V gene is TRBV6-6, the J gene TRBJ1-3, with a tentative D call TRBD1 (5 bases). Germline loops: CDR1 MNHNY, CDR2 SVGAGI (reference sequence). Trimming took 0 bases from V and 5 from J, leaving 8 bases between them. The CDR3 is 14 residues long. The CDR3, as DNA: TGTGCCAGCAGTTACTCCGGACACCGAAACACCATATATTTT. Its translation: CASSYSGHRNTIYF.

This clone was counted only a few times. The rearrangement links TRBV6-5 to TRBJ2-7; weak D call: TRBD1 (7 bases). CDR1 is MNHEY and CDR2 is SVGAGI in the germline V gene. The CDR3 extends over 15 amino acids. V lost 6 bases and J lost 10, with 25 bases in between. CDR3 in amino acids: CASSVPAGQSMKQYF. Here the CDR3 DNA reads TGTGCCAGCAGCGTCCCCGCGGGACAGTCAATGAAACAGTACTTC.

The chain is built from TRBV6-4 and TRBJ1-6; D gene unclear. CDR3 size: 14 residues. V was pared by 3 bases and J by 11 bases, with 14 bases between. The germline V gene encodes CDR1 MRHNA and CDR2 SNTAGT. CDR3 residues: CASSETFGSTPLHF. CDR3 DNA sequence: TGTGCCAGCAGTGAAACTTTTGGGAGCACACCCCTCCACTTT.